Each of the 10 T cell receptor beta chains below was sequenced from the same sample in a study of cytomegalovirus exposure and HLA in healthy donors. PCR primers comprised 60 Vbeta and 13 Jbeta primers. Generated by immunoSEQ multiplex PCR, the TCRdb table keeps only in-frame clones and is missing some. The data hold about 120,000 clones, with around 81% observed a single time. Sequenced sample: PBMCs. Source of these receptors: a woman between 25 and 40 years old in good health and CMV-seronegative.

The chain combines TRBV5-1 with TRBJ2-5; 14 nucleotides align to TRBD2. Looked up from germline, CDR1 is SGHRS and CDR2 is YFSETQ. CDR3 length: 17 amino acids. V dropped 4 bases and J dropped 0; count of bases not matched to a gene: 5. CDR3 coding DNA: TGCGCCAGCAGCATGGGACTAGCGGGGGTGTACCAAGAGACCCAGTACTTC. It codes for CASSMGLAGVYQETQYF.

The chain recombines TRBV6-5 with TRBJ1-1, with D possibly being TRBD1 (5 bases). Germline V gene data show CDR1 as MNHEY and CDR2 as SVGAGI. Trimming stripped 6 bases from V and 3 bases from J, with 11 bases between. The CDR3 is made up of 13 amino acids. This CDR3 is CASRPVGDTEAFF. CDR3 nucleotides: TGTGCCAGCAGGCCCGTAGGGGACACTGAAGCTTTCTTT.

CDR3 amino acids: CASSRPGTEGTGELFF. The CDR3 bases are TGTGCCAGCAGCCGACCCGGGACAGAAGGCACCGGGGAGCTGTTTTTT. The chain links TRBV7-9 to TRBJ2-2; 7 bases align to TRBD1. V dropped 5 bases and J dropped 4; count of bases not matched to a gene: 10. Per germline, CDR1 SEHNR and CDR2 FQNEAQ (reference sequence). This CDR3 is built from 16 residues.

Notes on this clone: A read error may produce the germline difference seen at one junction end. In the same sample, other DNA sequences code for this CDR3. The genes are TRBV30 and TRBJ2-2; maybe TRBD1 (6 bases). Looked up from germline, CDR1 is GTSNPN and CDR2 is SVGIG (reference sequence). The CDR3 length is 14 residues. This chain's CDR3 is CAQRQAASTGELFF. For the CDR3, the DNA is TGCGCCCAGAGACAGGCTGCCTCTACCGGGGAGCTGTTTTTT.

V and J are TRBV19 and TRBJ2-3; 7 bases match TRBD1. Germline CDR1 is LNHDA and CDR2 is SQIVND (reference sequence). V shed 5 bases, J shed 4 bases, and the junction held 9 bases outside the gene matches. This CDR3 region has 15 residues. Written as DNA, the CDR3 is TGTGCCAGTAGTGAACAGGGGCTGCGGGCAGATACGCAGTATTTT. Amino acid sequence: CASSEQGLRADTQYF.

The V and J genes are TRBV5-1 and TRBJ2-7; 10 bases map to TRBD2. The CDR3 is made up of 13 amino acids. Trimming at V came to 4 bases and at J to 6 bases, leaving 4 bases not matched to a gene. Germline assignment: CDR1 SGHRS and CDR2 YFSETQ. The chain's CDR3 is CASSLAGDLEQYF. In DNA form, the CDR3 reads TGCGCCAGCAGCCTAGCGGGAGATCTCGAGCAGTACTTC.

This clone was seen a few times. This sequence joins TRBV7-8 and TRBJ1-4, with 9 bases lining up with TRBD1. V shed 2 bases and J 8 bases; nucleotides not matched to a gene: 6. Germline V lookup: CDR1 SGHVS, CDR2 FQNEAQ. CDR3 length equals 15 residues. The DNA of the CDR3 is TGTGCCAGCAGCTTAATCGGGACAGGGAACGAAAAACTGTTTTTT. Protein sequence: CASSLIGTGNEKLFF.

The J gene is TRBJ2-7, the V gene TRBV28; 9 bases are a match to TRBD1. Germline V lookup: CDR1 MDHEN, CDR2 SYDVKM. The length of the CDR3 is 14 residues. Trimming at V came to 7 bases and at J to 3 bases, leaving 7 bases not matched to a gene. The CDR3 loop is CASTRTGVNYEQYF. CDR3 coding DNA: TGTGCCAGCACCAGGACAGGGGTTAACTACGAGCAGTACTTC.

The rearrangement links TRBV6-5 to TRBJ1-2; TRBD1 is a possible D gene (6 bases). The CDR3 sequence is 12 residues long. Germline V gene sequence: CDR1 MNHEY, CDR2 SVGAGI. Trimming left V 5 bases short and J 5 bases short, with 9 bases between. The CDR3: CASSPTGYGYTF. DNA of the CDR3: TGTGCCAGCAGTCCGACAGGTTATGGCTACACCTTC.

This clone was counted a single time. The rearrangement uses TRBV27 and TRBJ2-1, with a tentative D call TRBD2 (6 bases). This CDR3 comprises 15 residues. V dropped 3 bases and J dropped 4 bases, with 13 bases sitting between them. The germline V gene has CDR1 MNHEY and CDR2 SMNVEV (reference sequence). In DNA, the CDR3 is TGTGCCAGCAGTTTGTGGGCCGGGACTTACAATGAGCAGTTCTTC. Protein sequence: CASSLWAGTYNEQFF.